This T cell receptor beta chain was obtained from a study of blood T cell repertoires in COVID-19. TCRdb's table, derived via immunoSEQ multiplex PCR, lists solely in-frame clones and lacks some. Of about 210,000 clones in the sample, approximately 80% are singletons; the top ten hold more than 9%. Trimming left V 5 bases short and J 0 bases short, with 14 bases between. The length of the CDR3 is 16 residues. Per the germline V gene, CDR1 is MDHEN and CDR2 is SYDVKM. Specimen: peripheral blood. The chain couples TRBV28 to TRBJ2-4; D is perhaps TRBD2 (6 bases). This clonotype originated in a man aged 50-59 years with active or convalescent COVID-19. Written as DNA, the CDR3 is TGTGCCAGCAGTCCGGGGACTTCAGTAGCCAAAAACATTCAGTACTTC. Protein product: CASSPGTSVAKNIQYF.